This T cell receptor beta chain is drawn from a study of cytomegalovirus exposure and HLA in healthy donors. General observations from the study: Presence/absence analyses treated sequencing depth as roughly uniform across donors.

Each donor was healthy, and each was a bone marrow donor. The CDR3 is made up of 15 amino acids. Trimming took off 4 bases at V and 5 bases at J, with 17 bases between the two ends. Germline assignment: CDR1 MNHNS and CDR2 SASEGT. Primers: 60 Vbeta forward and 13 Jbeta reverse. Sequenced by immunoSEQ multiplex PCR; TCRdb stores in-frame clones only, minus some. The sample lists around 120,000 clones, approximately 80% seen once, with roughly 4.5% in the top ten. Turning to this clone: The antigen is undetermined.

The chain recombines TRBV6-1 with TRBJ2-5, with unresolved D. Sequences were obtained from PBMCs. The receptor was derived from a man aged 45-60 years in good health and CMV-seropositive. CDR3 coding DNA: TGTGCCAGCAGTGCACAAACGCAGGTTTTGGAGACCCAGTACTTC. Amino acids: CASSAQTQVLETQYF.